This entry lists 15 T cell receptor beta chains sequenced from one sample in a study of cytomegalovirus exposure and HLA in healthy donors. Primers: 60 Vbeta forward and 13 Jbeta reverse. Libraries were prepared by immunoSEQ multiplex PCR; TCRdb keeps only in-frame clonotypes and omits some of them. The table records around 120,000 clones, about 70% of them present only once. Sample: PBMCs. These receptors were obtained from a middle-aged woman in good health and CMV-seronegative.

This chain uses TRBV4-1 with TRBJ1-3; tentatively, D is TRBD1 (6 bases). There are 14 residues in the CDR3. The V gene's germline CDR1 is MGHRA and CDR2 YSYEKL. The V end lost 1 base, the J end lost 5 bases, and 9 bases lay between the germline ends. The DNA for the CDR3 is TGCGCCAGCAGCCAAGCTGGACAGAGAAACACCATATATTTT. This encodes CASSQAGQRNTIYF.

This rearrangement joins TRBV25-1 to TRBJ2-1; TRBD2 agrees at 7 bases. V shed 5 bases and J 3 bases; nucleotides not matched to a gene: 7. The CDR3 has 15 residues. Germline-derived CDR1 and CDR2 are MGHDK and SYGVNS. CDR3 loop: CASSYGLDGYNEQFF. DNA for the CDR3: TGTGCCAGCAGTTACGGACTAGACGGCTACAATGAGCAGTTCTTC.

The V call is TRBV29-1, the J call TRBJ2-7; TRBD1 agrees at 7 bases. CDR1 SQVTM and CDR2 ANQGSEA come from the germline V gene. With 0 bases clipped from V and 3 bases from J, the junction kept 5 bases outside the gene matches. The CDR3 loop spans 14 amino acids. The DNA of the CDR3 is TGCAGCGTTGAAGATACGACAGGGAACTACGAGCAGTACTTC. Translating gives CSVEDTTGNYEQYF.

This chain links TRBV5-3 with TRBJ1-1; no clear D gene. TRBV5-3 is placed among ORFs of uncertain function. The CDR3 length is 13 residues. V lost 6 bases and J lost 0, with 9 bases in between. CDR3 in amino acids: CARIGSLNTEAFF. In DNA form, the CDR3 reads TGTGCCAGAATCGGGAGCCTGAACACTGAAGCTTTCTTT.

The chain is built from TRBV6-5 and TRBJ2-7; TRBD2 matches 7 bases. The CDR3 contains 13 residues. Trimming at V came to 4 bases and at J to 4 bases, leaving 4 bases not matched to a gene. From germline, CDR1 is MNHEY and CDR2 SVGAGI. The CDR3 protein is CASSSSGGYEQYF. DNA for the CDR3: TGTGCCAGCAGTTCGTCGGGGGGATACGAGCAGTACTTC.

V gene TRBV7-8 combines with J gene TRBJ2-4, with 7 positions matching TRBD1. V lost 5 bases to trimming and J lost 0 bases; unmatched junction nucleotides: 13. Per the germline V gene, CDR1 is SGHVS and CDR2 is FQNEAQ. This CDR3 has 18 amino acids. CDR3 coding DNA: TGTGCCAGCAGCGCCCGTGACGGGACAGCTTTAGCCAAAAACATTCAGTACTTC. As protein: CASSARDGTALAKNIQYF.

This clone rates as medium-sized. V and J are TRBV6-4 and TRBJ2-1; 11 bases match TRBD2. This CDR3 has 15 residues. The V gene end was trimmed by 4 bases and the J gene end by 5 bases; junction bases not matched to a gene: 4. In germline, CDR1 is MRHNA, CDR2 SNTAGT. As DNA, the CDR3 is TGTGCCAGCAGTGGTGGGACTAGCGGAGACAATGAGCAGTTCTTC. Amino acid sequence: CASSGGTSGDNEQFF.

The chain carries TRBV30 and TRBJ2-5, with unresolved D. Trimming took 3 bases from V and 3 from J, leaving 8 bases between them. The CDR3 extends over 12 amino acids. Germline V lookup: CDR1 GTSNPN, CDR2 SVGIG (reference sequence). The CDR3 spells CAWRTYEETQYF. CDR3 nucleotide sequence: TGTGCCTGGAGAACATACGAAGAGACCCAGTACTTC. Combining the CDR3 with reference TRBV30 and TRBJ2-5 gives the whole variable domain SQTIHQWPATLVQPVGSPLSLECTVEGTSNPNLYWYRQAAGRGLQLLFYSVGIGQISSEVPQNLSASRPQDRQFILSSKKLLLSDSGFYLCAWRTYEETQYFGPGTRLLVL.

The chain uses TRBV27 and TRBJ2-1, with TRBD2 matching over 8 bases. This CDR3 comprises 17 residues. Germline trimming cut 3 bases from V and 4 bases from J; bases unmatched to any gene: 11. Germline V gene sequence: CDR1 MNHEY, CDR2 SMNVEV (reference sequence). CDR3 sequence reads: CASSLRVAGLKYNEQFF. Written as DNA, the CDR3 is TGTGCCAGCAGTTTGAGGGTAGCGGGACTCAAATACAATGAGCAGTTCTTC.

In this sample, this clone turned up a few times. V gene TRBV5-1 combines with J gene TRBJ1-2; D uncertain. Germline loops: CDR1 SGHRS, CDR2 YFSETQ. V was shortened by 2 bases and J by 8 bases, with 10 bases between the two germline ends. This CDR3 has 12 amino acids. CDR3 residues: CASSLESGGYTF. In DNA form, the CDR3 reads TGCGCCAGCAGCTTAGAATCGGGGGGCTACACCTTC.

The chain has TRBV7-7 and TRBJ2-3, with 9 bases that match TRBD1. With 10 bases clipped from V and 2 bases from J, the junction kept 4 bases outside the gene matches. The CDR3 consists of 13 residues. CDR1 is SSHAT and CDR2 is FNYEAQ in the germline V gene (reference sequence). The DNA for the CDR3 is TGTGCCATCGGGACAGGGACCACAGATACGCAGTATTTT. Residues: CAIGTGTTDTQYF.

This clone was counted a few times. This sequence joins TRBV2 and TRBJ1-1, with a possible D match to TRBD1 (5 bases). The CDR3 has 13 amino acids. The V gene lost 6 bases and the J gene lost 2 bases, with 10 bases spanning the gap. Germline values: CDR1 SNHLY, CDR2 FYNNEI. The CDR3 loop reads CASRMDINTEAFF. Written as DNA, the CDR3 is TGTGCCAGCAGAATGGACATCAACACTGAAGCTTTCTTT.

The chain recombines TRBV4-3 with TRBJ1-5, with 7 bases lining up with TRBD1. Germline V gives CDR1 LGHNA, CDR2 YSLEER. The V and J ends lost 0 bases and 5 bases, in that order; junction bases with no gene match: 10. The CDR3 contains 17 residues. The CDR3 here is CASSQDQVAGGYQPQHF. The CDR3 bases are TGCGCCAGCAGCCAAGATCAGGTGGCAGGGGGTTATCAGCCCCAGCATTTT.

The rearrangement links TRBV7-2 to TRBJ1-2, with TRBD1 matching over 12 bases. The CDR3 consists of 15 residues. The germline V gene has CDR1 SGHTA and CDR2 FQGNSA. V shed 4 bases, J shed 7 bases, and the junction held 7 bases outside the gene matches. The CDR3 protein is CASSSSGQGAGGYTF. The CDR3 region has the DNA TGTGCCAGCAGCTCCTCGGGACAGGGGGCTGGTGGCTACACCTTC.

This clone was recorded once. This chain joins TRBV7-3 and TRBJ2-3, with 10 bases matching TRBD1. The germline gives CDR1 SGHTA, CDR2 FQGTGA. Losses at the gene ends were 2 bases for V and 4 bases for J; bases not matched to a gene: 6. CDR3 length: 16 residues. CDR3: CASSLGLGQGADTQYF. In DNA, the CDR3 is TGTGCCAGCAGCTTAGGACTAGGACAGGGGGCAGATACGCAGTATTTT.